This T cell receptor beta chain is drawn from a study of blood T cells in healthy people across ages. It was 8 to 10 milliliters of peripheral blood that were drawn from each donor. The CDR3 has 18 residues. V was clipped by 6 bases and J by 4 bases; unmatched bases: 10. A second PCR of 7 to 11 cycles used a sample-barcoded 5' primer and a J-beta primer mix. MiXCR was run by TCRdb on the 5' RACE reads, yielding one entry per CDR3 protein. The table records 730,000 or so distinct CDR3 sequences, roughly 43% of them present only once. This TCR derives from a man older than 75 in good health. Sequenced sample: blood. V usage is TRBV12-3 or TRBV12-4 and J usage is TRBJ2-3; 16 bases fit TRBD2. The CDR3 DNA is TGTGCCAGCAGCGGGACTAGCGGGAGGGCCCCTTGGGCAGATACGCAGTATTTT. Translated: CASSGTSGRAPWADTQYF.